This T cell receptor (beta chain) stems from a study of T cell repertoires in cytomegalovirus infection. Overall study context: In public TCR beta signatures, there were indications of both CMV infection and matching HLA type. Study-level findings and limits: The ex vivo response showed dominance by HLA-C-restricted CMV-specific TCR beta clonotypes.

With respect to this clonotype: Its antigen is unknown.

One entry per CDR3 protein, called by TCRdb with MiXCR from the reads. The profile shows 550,000 to 700,000 distinct CDR3 sequences, around 40% of them singletons. V was trimmed by 7 bases and J by 0 bases, leaving 11 bases between them. This CDR3 has 14 residues. Germline V gives CDR1 SNHLY, CDR2 FYNNEI. This receptor was taken from a human donor in good health (CMV status not recorded). Some clones in this sample may be carry-over from other donors' samples. The chain employs TRBV2 and TRBJ2-3, with D maybe TRBD1 (5 bases). This specimen was cultured PBMCs, taken from culture after CMV antigen stimulation. CDR3 in amino acids: CASKGSTSTDTQYF. The CDR3 nucleotides are TGTGCCAGCAAGGGGTCAACTAGCACAGATACGCAGTATTTT.